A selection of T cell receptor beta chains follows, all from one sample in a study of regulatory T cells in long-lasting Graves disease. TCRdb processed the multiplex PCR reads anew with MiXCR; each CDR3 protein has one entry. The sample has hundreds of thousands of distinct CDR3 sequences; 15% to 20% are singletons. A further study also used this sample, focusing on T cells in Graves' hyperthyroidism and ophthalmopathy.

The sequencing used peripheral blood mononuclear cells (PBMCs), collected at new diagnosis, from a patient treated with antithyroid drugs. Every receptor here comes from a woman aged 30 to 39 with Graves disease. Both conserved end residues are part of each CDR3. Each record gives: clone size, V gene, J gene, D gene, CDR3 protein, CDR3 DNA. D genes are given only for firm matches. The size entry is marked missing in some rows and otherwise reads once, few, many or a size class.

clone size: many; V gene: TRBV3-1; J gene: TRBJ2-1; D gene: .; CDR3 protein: CASSQDNSGNEQFF; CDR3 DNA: TGTGCCAGCAGCCAAGATAACTCAGGCAATGAGCAGTTCTTC
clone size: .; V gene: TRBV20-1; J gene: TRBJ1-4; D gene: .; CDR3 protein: CSARELQLGNEKLFF; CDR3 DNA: TGCAGTGCTAGAGAGTTACAGCTAGGAAATGAAAAACTGTTTTTT
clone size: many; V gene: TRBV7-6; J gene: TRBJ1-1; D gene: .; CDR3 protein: CASSPPPGGTEAFF; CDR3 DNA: TGTGCCAGCAGCCCCCCACCCGGGGGTACTGAAGCTTTCTTT
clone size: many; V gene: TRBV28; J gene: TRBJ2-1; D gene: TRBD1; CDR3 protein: CASSRGTANNEQFF; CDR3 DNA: TGTGCCAGCAGTCGTGGGACAGCCAACAATGAGCAGTTCTTC
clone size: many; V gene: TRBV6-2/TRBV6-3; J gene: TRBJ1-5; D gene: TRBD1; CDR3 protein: CASISGTGYYNQPQHF; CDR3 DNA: TGTGCCAGCATCTCCGGGACAGGGTATTACAATCAGCCCCAGCATTTT
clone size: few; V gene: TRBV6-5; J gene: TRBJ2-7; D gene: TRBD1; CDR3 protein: CASSYSGTGVYEQYF; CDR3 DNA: TGTGCCAGCAGTTACAGCGGGACAGGGGTCTACGAGCAGTACTTC
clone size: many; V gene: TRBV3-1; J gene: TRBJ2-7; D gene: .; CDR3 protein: CASSRPRTPGEQYF; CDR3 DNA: TGTGCCAGCAGCCGACCCCGGACCCCGGGCGAGCAGTACTTC
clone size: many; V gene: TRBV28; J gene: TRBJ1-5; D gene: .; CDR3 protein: CASSSPVGLGNQPQHF; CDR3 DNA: TGTGCCAGCAGTAGTCCCGTAGGGTTAGGCAATCAGCCCCAGCATTTT
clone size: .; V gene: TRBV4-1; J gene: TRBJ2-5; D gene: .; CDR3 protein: CASSRNRRQETQYF; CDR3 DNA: TGCGCCAGCAGCCGCAACAGAAGGCAAGAGACCCAGTACTTC
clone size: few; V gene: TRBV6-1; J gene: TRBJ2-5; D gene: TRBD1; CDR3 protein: CASSVDRVGQETQYF; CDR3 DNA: TGTGCCAGCAGTGTTGACAGGGTAGGACAAGAGACCCAGTACTTC
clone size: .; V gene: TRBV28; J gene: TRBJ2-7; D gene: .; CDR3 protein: CASSLYTGKYF; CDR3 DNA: TGTGCCAGCAGTTTATATACAGGGAAGTACTTC
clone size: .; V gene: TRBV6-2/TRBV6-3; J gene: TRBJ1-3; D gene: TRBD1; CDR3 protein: CASNDLGTGGSGGNTIYF; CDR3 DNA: TGTGCCAGCAATGACCTCGGGACAGGGGGAAGTGGTGGAAACACCATATATTTT
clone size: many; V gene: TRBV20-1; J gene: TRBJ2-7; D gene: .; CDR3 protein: CSARDSSVQGEQYF; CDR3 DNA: TGCAGTGCTAGAGATTCGTCAGTCCAGGGGGAGCAGTACTTC
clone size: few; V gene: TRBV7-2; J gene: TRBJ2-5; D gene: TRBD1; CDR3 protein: CASSWMTGGETQYF; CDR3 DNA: TGTGCCAGCAGCTGGATGACAGGGGGGGAGACCCAGTACTTC
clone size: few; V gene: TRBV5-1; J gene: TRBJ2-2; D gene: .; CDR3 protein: CASSPQGRVGELFF; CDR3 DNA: TGCGCCAGCAGCCCCCAGGGAAGAGTCGGGGAGCTGTTTTTT
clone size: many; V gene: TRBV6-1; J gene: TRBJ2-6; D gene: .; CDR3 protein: CASRETSGANVLTF; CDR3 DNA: TGTGCCAGCAGGGAGACTAGTGGGGCCAACGTCCTGACTTTC
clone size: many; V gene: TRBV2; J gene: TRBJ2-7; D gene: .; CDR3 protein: CASNGGWGTGTHFHEQYF; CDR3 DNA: TGTGCCAGCAACGGGGGGTGGGGGACAGGAACGCACTTCCACGAGCAGTACTTC
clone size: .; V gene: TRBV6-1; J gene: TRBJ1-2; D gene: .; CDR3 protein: CASSPDGDGYTF; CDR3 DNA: TGTGCCAGCAGCCCCGACGGGGATGGCTACACCTTC
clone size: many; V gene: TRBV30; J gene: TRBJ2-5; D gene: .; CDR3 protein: CAWSRIQETQYF; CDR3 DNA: TGTGCCTGGAGCCGCATCCAAGAGACCCAGTACTTC
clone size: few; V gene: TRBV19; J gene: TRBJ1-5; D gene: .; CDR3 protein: CASSMVRGSVVGNQPQHF; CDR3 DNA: TGTGCCAGTAGTATGGTTAGGGGTTCGGTCGTTGGCAATCAGCCCCAGCATTTT
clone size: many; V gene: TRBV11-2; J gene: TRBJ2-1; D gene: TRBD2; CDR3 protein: CASSLLNSGDEQFF; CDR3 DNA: TGTGCCAGCAGCCTTTTGAATAGCGGGGATGAGCAGTTCTTC
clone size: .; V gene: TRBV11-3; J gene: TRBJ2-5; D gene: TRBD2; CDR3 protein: CASSSGLAVFQETRYF; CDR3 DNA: TGTGCCAGCAGTTCTGGACTAGCGGTATTCCAAGAGACCCGGTACTTC
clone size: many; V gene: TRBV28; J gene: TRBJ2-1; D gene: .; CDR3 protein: CASRPHDRFEKGFF; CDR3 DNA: TGTGCCAGCAGACCCCACGACAGGTTTGAGAAGGGGTTCTTC
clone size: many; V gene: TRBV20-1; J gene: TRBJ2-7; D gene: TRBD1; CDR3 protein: CSAKDRASSYEQYF; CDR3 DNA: TGCAGTGCTAAAGACAGGGCCAGCTCCTACGAGCAGTACTTC
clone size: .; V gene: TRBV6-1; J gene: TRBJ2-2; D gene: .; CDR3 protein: CASTPSDGRANTGELFF; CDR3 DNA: TGTGCCAGCACACCGTCCGACGGTCGTGCGAACACCGGGGAGCTGTTTTTT
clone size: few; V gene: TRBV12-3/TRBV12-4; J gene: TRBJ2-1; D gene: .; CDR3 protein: CASIQDRSYNEQFF; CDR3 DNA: TGTGCCAGCATTCAGGACAGATCCTACAATGAGCAGTTCTTC
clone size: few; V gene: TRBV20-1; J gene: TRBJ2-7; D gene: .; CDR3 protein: CSATSYYEQYF; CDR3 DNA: TGCAGTGCTACCTCTTACTACGAGCAGTACTTC
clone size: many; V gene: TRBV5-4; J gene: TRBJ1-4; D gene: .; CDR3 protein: CASSWGPVVDEKLFF; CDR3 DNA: TGTGCCAGCAGCTGGGGGCCGGTAGTTGACGAAAAACTGTTTTTT
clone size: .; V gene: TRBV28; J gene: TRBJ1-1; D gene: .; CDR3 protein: CASSDMADTEAFF; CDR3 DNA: TGTGCCAGTAGTGACATGGCCGACACTGAAGCTTTCTTT
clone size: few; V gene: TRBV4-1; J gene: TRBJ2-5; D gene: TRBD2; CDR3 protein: CASRKSGSGETQYF; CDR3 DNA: TGCGCCAGCAGGAAGAGCGGGAGTGGAGAGACCCAGTACTTC
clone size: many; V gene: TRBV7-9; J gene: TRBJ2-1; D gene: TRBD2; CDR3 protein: CASSPAVGTSAHEQFF; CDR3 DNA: TGTGCCAGCAGCCCCGCGGTCGGGACTAGCGCTCATGAGCAGTTCTTC
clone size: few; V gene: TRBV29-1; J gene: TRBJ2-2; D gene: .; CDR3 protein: CSVPGRKNTGELFF; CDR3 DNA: TGCAGCGTTCCGGGACGGAAGAACACCGGGGAGCTGTTTTTT
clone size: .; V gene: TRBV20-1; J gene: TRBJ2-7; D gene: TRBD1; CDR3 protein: CSARVGTGTGEQYF; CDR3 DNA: TGCAGTGCTAGAGTTGGGACAGGGACAGGGGAGCAGTACTTC
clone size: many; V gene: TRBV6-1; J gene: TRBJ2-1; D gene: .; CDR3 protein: CASILGGEVPNEQFF; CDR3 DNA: TGTGCCAGCATTCTAGGGGGGGAGGTCCCCAATGAGCAGTTCTTC
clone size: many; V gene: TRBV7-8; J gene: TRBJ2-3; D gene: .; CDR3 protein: CASSLAPRVTDTQYF; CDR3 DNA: TGTGCCAGCAGCTTAGCGCCAAGGGTCACAGATACGCAGTATTTT
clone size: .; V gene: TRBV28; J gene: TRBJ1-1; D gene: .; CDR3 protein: CASKIPTTEAFF; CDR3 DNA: TGTGCCAGCAAAATCCCCACCACTGAAGCTTTCTTT
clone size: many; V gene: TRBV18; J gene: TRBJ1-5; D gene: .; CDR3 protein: CASSPPGDPQHF; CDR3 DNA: TGTGCCAGCTCACCACCGGGAGATCCCCAGCATTTT
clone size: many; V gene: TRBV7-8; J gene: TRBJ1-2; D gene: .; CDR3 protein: CASSLAGRAGYTF; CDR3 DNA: TGTGCCAGCAGCTTAGCGGGCAGGGCGGGCTACACCTTC
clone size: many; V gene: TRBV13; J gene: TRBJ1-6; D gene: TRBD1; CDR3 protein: CASSYRGEDSPLHF; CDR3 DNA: TGTGCCAGCAGCTACAGGGGGGAGGATTCACCCCTCCACTTT
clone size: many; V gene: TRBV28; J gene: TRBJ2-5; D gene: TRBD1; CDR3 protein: CASSKGQGGRETQYF; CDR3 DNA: TGTGCCAGCAGTAAAGGACAGGGGGGTCGGGAGACCCAGTACTTC
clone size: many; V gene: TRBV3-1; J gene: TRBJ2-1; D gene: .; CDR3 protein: CASSQEVGGGEQFF; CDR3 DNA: TGTGCCAGCAGCCAAGAGGTCGGGGGTGGTGAGCAGTTCTTC
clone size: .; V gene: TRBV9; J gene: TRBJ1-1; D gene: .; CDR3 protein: CASSVDTATEAFF; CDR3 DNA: TGTGCCAGCAGCGTAGACACGGCGACTGAAGCTTTCTTT
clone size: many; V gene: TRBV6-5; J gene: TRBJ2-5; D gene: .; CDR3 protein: CASSYSRSRGETQYF; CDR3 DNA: TGTGCCAGCAGTTACTCTCGTTCTCGAGGGGAGACCCAGTACTTC
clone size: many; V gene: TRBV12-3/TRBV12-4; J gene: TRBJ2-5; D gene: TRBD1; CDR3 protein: CASSPRDRWKETQYF; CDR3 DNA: TGTGCCAGCAGCCCCCGGGACAGGTGGAAAGAGACCCAGTACTTC
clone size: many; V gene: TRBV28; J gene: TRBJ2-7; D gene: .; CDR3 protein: CASSSVVYTEQYF; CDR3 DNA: TGTGCCAGCAGTTCGGTCGTATACACGGAGCAGTACTTC